This T cell receptor (beta chain) is from a study of cytomegalovirus exposure and HLA in healthy donors. Healthy people donating bone marrow made up the donors. A remark on this clone: No antigen is known for it.

V trimming: 4 bases; J trimming: 5 bases; junction bases outside the gene matches: 5. CDR1 is GTSNPN and CDR2 is SVGIG in the germline V gene (reference sequence). This CDR3 spans 14 amino acids. PCR primers comprised 60 Vbeta and 13 Jbeta primers. Measured with immunoSEQ multiplex PCR; TCRdb has only the in-frame clones, and not every one. Among 140,000 or so clones listed, 78% were seen once. General study results and limits: Most CMV-associated TCR beta chains appeared HLA-restricted in a later analysis. The investigators catalogued 164 TCR beta chains as cytomegalovirus-associated.

The chain links TRBV30 to TRBJ2-5, with 12 bases that match TRBD2. The sequenced sample was PBMCs. The receptor comes from a woman aged 18 to 35 in good health and CMV-seropositive. This CDR3 reads CAWTSGGAQETQYF. The CDR3 DNA follows: TGTGCCTGGACTAGCGGGGGGGCTCAGGAGACCCAGTACTTC.